These T cell receptor beta chains were read from a single sample in a study of T cell changes during pregnancy in multiple sclerosis. Sequenced by immunoSEQ multiplex PCR; TCRdb stores in-frame clones only, minus some. Of some 80,000 clones in the sample, roughly nine tenths were seen once. Source: peripheral blood, taken in the first trimester of pregnancy. The receptors come from a female donor in good health, enrolled as a control in a pregnancy study. Each CDR3 is given with its conserved first and last residue. A D gene is named only where the DNA matches it firmly. The size of a clone is reported for some rows only, either as once, few or many, or as a class for expanded clones.

D	J	size	length	V	DNA	CDR3
.	TRBJ1-6	.	15	TRBV7-2	TGTGCCAGCAGGACTGGCTCGGTTTTCGATTCACCCCTCCACTTT	CASRTGSVFDSPLHF
TRBD1	TRBJ1-4	.	16	TRBV5-4	TGTGCCAGCAGCCAAGGGGTACGACAGGGTGATGAAAAACTGTTTTTT	CASSQGVRQGDEKLFF
.	TRBJ1-3	.	16	TRBV5-6	TGTGCCAGCAGCTTAGGCAGGGCTCACTCTGGAAACACCATATATTTT	CASSLGRAHSGNTIYF
.	TRBJ1-6	.	13	TRBV5-1	TGCGCCAGCAGCTTGGACAGAAATTCACCCCTCCACTTT	CASSLDRNSPLHF
TRBD2	TRBJ2-7	.	13	TRBV5-4	TGTGCCAGCAGGTTTGCGGGAGTATTCGAGCAGTACTTC	CASRFAGVFEQYF
.	TRBJ1-1	.	14	TRBV11-3	TGTGCCAGCAGCTCGATCCTTGACAGCACTGAAGCTTTCTTT	CASSSILDSTEAFF
TRBD1	TRBJ2-7	.	14	TRBV11-2	TGTGCCAGCAGGACCGGGACAGAAGCCTACGAGCAGTACTTC	CASRTGTEAYEQYF
.	TRBJ2-1	.	13	TRBV30	TGTGCCTGGAGTTTTATAGCGTACAATGAGCAGTTCTTC	CAWSFIAYNEQFF
TRBD1	TRBJ1-1	.	16	TRBV19	TGTGCCAGTAGTATAGGACAGGGGAGATCTGGCACTGAAGCTTTCTTT	CASSIGQGRSGTEAFF
TRBD1	TRBJ1-5	.	14	TRBV27	TGTGCCAGCAGTCGGGACAGGGTTGACCAGCCCCAGCATTTT	CASSRDRVDQPQHF
.	TRBJ1-2	.	13	TRBV11-2	TGTGCCAGCAGCTTAATAGAGTCTATGGGCTACACCTTC	CASSLIESMGYTF
TRBD1	TRBJ1-1	.	18	TRBV18	TGTGCCAGCTCAGTAAAACAGGGGGGGCCAGGAGGGAACACTGAAGCTTTCTTT	CASSVKQGGPGGNTEAFF
.	TRBJ2-6	.	17	TRBV19	TGTGCCAGTAGTATAGGGCAGAGGGTCTCTGGGGCCAACGTCCTGACTTTC	CASSIGQRVSGANVLTF
TRBD2	TRBJ2-7	.	16	TRBV2	TGTGCCAGCTCACCTTTAGGACTAGCGGGGGGAGGCGAGCAGTACTTC	CASSPLGLAGGGEQYF
.	TRBJ1-5	.	15	TRBV6-5	TGTGCCAGCAGTTACTCCGGGGGGGCAGGTCAGCCCCAGCATTTT	CASSYSGGAGQPQHF
TRBD1	TRBJ1-1	.	16	TRBV15	TGTGCCACCAGCACCGGGACAGGGGGCAGGAGGACTGAAGCTTTCTTT	CATSTGTGGRRTEAFF
.	TRBJ2-5	.	15	TRBV7-9	TGTGCCAGCAGCTTGGGGCAGGGGAATCAAGAGACCCAGTACTTC	CASSLGQGNQETQYF
TRBD2	TRBJ2-7	.	16	TRBV7-2	TGTGCCAGCAGCTCCCTGACTAGCGGGAGAACTCGGGAGCAGTACTTC	CASSSLTSGRTREQYF
.	TRBJ1-4	.	13	TRBV18	TGTGCCAGCTCACCACCGATGGCTGAAAAACTGTTTTTT	CASSPPMAEKLFF
.	TRBJ2-6	.	19	TRBV7-2	TGTGCCAGCAGCTTAGCATTTTCTCTGAGGCACCCTGGGGCCAACGTCCTGACTTTC	CASSLAFSLRHPGANVLTF
.	TRBJ1-3	.	14	TRBV5-1	TGCGCCAGCGGGTACAGCTCCTCTGGAAACACCATATATTTT	CASGYSSSGNTIYF
TRBD2	TRBJ2-5	.	18	TRBV4-1	TGCGCCAGCAGCCAAGAGCCAGCGGGGGGGCATATAAAAGAGACCCAGTACTTC	CASSQEPAGGHIKETQYF
.	TRBJ1-5	.	15	TRBV11-2	TGTGCCAGCAGCTTAGACAGGGAAAGGAGTCAGCCCCAGCATTTT	CASSLDRERSQPQHF
.	TRBJ2-5	.	15	TRBV5-1	TGCGCCAGCAGCCTGGGCGTGGAGTACCAAGAGACCCAGTACTTC	CASSLGVEYQETQYF
.	TRBJ2-2	.	14	TRBV15	TGTGCCACCAGCAGAGATCGCGTGAGCGGGGAGCTGTTTTTT	CATSRDRVSGELFF
TRBD2	TRBJ2-3	.	17	TRBV15	TGTGCCACCAGCAGAGATCGGGAGGGGTCCTTCACAGATACGCAGTATTTT	CATSRDREGSFTDTQYF
.	TRBJ2-2	.	16	TRBV23-1	TGCGCCAGCAGTCTTGCTCCGTCCAGGGGCGGCGGGGAGCTGTTTTTT	CASSLAPSRGGGELFF
TRBD1	TRBJ1-5	.	17	TRBV4-1	TGCGCCAGCAGCCAAGACTCCGTGGACAGGGGGGATCAGCCCCAGCATTTT	CASSQDSVDRGDQPQHF
.	TRBJ2-3	.	16	TRBV27	TGTGCCAGCACCTCACCCCTAGCCGACGGGACAGATACGCAGTATTTT	CASTSPLADGTDTQYF
TRBD2	TRBJ2-7	few	12	TRBV18	TGTGCCAGCTCACGACTAGCGGACGAGCAGTACTTC	CASSRLADEQYF
.	TRBJ1-1	.	13	TRBV27	TGTGCCAGCAGCTATGACAGAGGCACTGAAGCTTTCTTT	CASSYDRGTEAFF
TRBD1	TRBJ1-5	.	14	TRBV5-6	TGTGCCAGCAGCTGGGGACAGGGTACTCAGCCCCAGCATTTT	CASSWGQGTQPQHF
.	TRBJ2-1	.	14	TRBV2	TGTGCCAGCAGTGAAGAAATTACCGGAGGGGAGCAGTTCTTC	CASSEEITGGEQFF
TRBD2	TRBJ2-3	once	15	TRBV6-4	TGTGCCAGCAGTGACGGGACTAGCAGCACAGATACGCAGTATTTT	CASSDGTSSTDTQYF
TRBD1	TRBJ1-5	.	15	TRBV15	TGTGCCACCAGCAGAGATTTAGGGGGCGGGCAGCCCCAGCATTTT	CATSRDLGGGQPQHF
TRBD1	TRBJ2-7	.	11	TRBV29-1	TGCAGCGTTCGACAGGGGTGGGAGCAGTACTTC	CSVRQGWEQYF
TRBD2	TRBJ2-3	.	15	TRBV6-5	TGTGCCAGCAAAATAGCGGGACACCCCACAGATACGCAGTATTTT	CASKIAGHPTDTQYF
.	TRBJ1-5	.	13	TRBV6-5	TGTGCCAGCAGCTCGACAGCCTTGGGGCCCCAGCATTTT	CASSSTALGPQHF
TRBD2	TRBJ2-3	.	16	TRBV11-3	TGTGCCAGCAGCTTATCCACTAGCGGGGGAACAGATACGCAGTATTTT	CASSLSTSGGTDTQYF
.	TRBJ2-7	once	16	TRBV13	TGTGCCAGCAGCTTAGAAACGGTTAGCAGGGTTCGCGAGCAGTACTTC	CASSLETVSRVREQYF
.	TRBJ2-1	.	14	TRBV19	TGTGCCAGTAGTATTGGGGGGAATAGCAATGAGCAGTTCTTC	CASSIGGNSNEQFF
.	TRBJ1-2	.	12	TRBV6-1	TGTGCCAGCAGTGAATCAGGGGATGGCTACACCTTC	CASSESGDGYTF
.	TRBJ1-2	few	11	TRBV29-1	TGCAGCGTTTGGCAGGGGAAGGGCTACACCTTC	CSVWQGKGYTF
TRBD2	TRBJ2-7	.	17	TRBV19	TGTGCCAGTAGTGTCACCGTTGGCGGGAGTTCCCCCTACGAGCAGTACTTC	CASSVTVGGSSPYEQYF
.	TRBJ1-2	.	14	TRBV6-5	TGTGCCAGCAGTAATACTGCTCAAACGTATGGCTACACCTTC	CASSNTAQTYGYTF
TRBD2	TRBJ2-5	.	16	TRBV5-1	TGCGCCAGCTGGCCTAGCGGGACTACCCCCGTGGAGACCCAGTACTTC	CASWPSGTTPVETQYF
.	TRBJ1-1	.	13	TRBV2	TGTGCCAGCAGTGAGGGCACGAACACTGAAGCTTTCTTT	CASSEGTNTEAFF